This T cell receptor beta chain stems from a study of OX40 agonist ivuxolimab in advanced cancers. The overall study: Patients took ivuxolimab, an agonistic anti-OX40 (CD134) antibody.

This CDR3 is 11 amino acids long. Trimming cost V 4 bases and J 2 bases, with 2 bases left between them. Germline V gene data show CDR1 as SGHVS and CDR2 as FNYEAQ. Assay: immunoSEQ multiplex PCR; the TCRdb copy retains only in-frame clones and omits some. The sample records over 85,000 clones, about 91% being singletons. This chain uses TRBV7-6 with TRBJ2-5; D gene unclear. The material sequenced was CD4+ or CD8+ T cells sorted from blood, taken in a trial of the OX40 agonist ivuxolimab. The receptor comes from an adult with an advanced solid tumor such as melanoma, head and neck, liver or kidney cancer. This CDR3 reads CASSYQETQYF. The CDR3 nucleotides are TGTGCCAGCAGCTATCAAGAGACCCAGTACTTC.